Detailed here is one T cell receptor (beta chain). Its matching antigen is unknown. This entry belongs to a study of cytotoxic CD8 clonotypes in ibrutinib-treated CLL. Background on the study: After a median roughly 12 months on treatment (6 to 36), response samples were drawn.

Notes on the study in general: Public clonotypes showed up rarely, and on treatment they shrank or held steady.

Assay used: immunoSEQ multiplex PCR; TCRdb lists only in-frame clones, some missing. The sample contains approximately 150,000 clones, 84% of which appear only once. This CDR3 has 16 amino acids. V lost 4 bases and J lost 9; bases outside the gene matches: 15. Germline values: CDR1 SGHRS, CDR2 YFSETQ. The genes are TRBV5-1 and TRBJ2-1, with 8 bases identical to TRBD1. Sequencing used PBMCs, obtained after 24 months of ibrutinib treatment. The TCR was taken from a human donor with chronic lymphocytic leukemia. The CDR3, as DNA: TGCGCCAGCAGCCGTAGTCCCGGGACAGGCCGGGCTGAGCAGTTCTTC. This translates into CASSRSPGTGRAEQFF.